One sample yielded the 31 T cell receptor beta chains listed below, sequenced in a study of shared clonotypes between healthy human individuals. Clones were sequenced by immunoSEQ multiplex PCR, and TCRdb holds only the in-frame ones, with some missing. The data show approximately 500,000 clones, about 85% seen once. The sequenced sample consisted of PBMCs. All receptors derive from a woman in her forties in good health. Some clones in this sample may be carry-over from other donors' samples.

Worth noting for this clone: Different DNA sequences within this sample yield the same CDR3. The chain carries TRBV5-4 and TRBJ2-7; 13 bases match TRBD2. Germline CDR1 SGHNT, CDR2 YYREEE (reference sequence). This CDR3 spans 14 amino acids. With V trimmed by 4 bases and J by 6 bases, 4 bases remained unmatched. The CDR3: CASSPGLAGVEQYF. The DNA for the CDR3 is TGTGCCAGCAGCCCCGGACTAGCGGGAGTCGAGCAGTACTTC. The variable domain in full, completed from reference TRBV5-4 and TRBJ2-7, reads ETGVTQSPTHLIKTRGQQVTLRCSSQSGHNTVSWYQQALGQGPQFIFQYYREEENGRGNFPPRFSGLQFPNYSSELNVNALELDDSALYLCASSPGLAGVEQYFGPGTRLTVT.

This sequence joins TRBV2 and TRBJ1-1; perhaps TRBD1 as D (5 bases). Trimming cost V 6 bases and J 1 base, with 9 bases left between them. Germline CDR1 SNHLY, CDR2 FYNNEI. The CDR3 totals 13 residues. The CDR3 bases are TGTGCCAGCAGCATAACAGGGAACACTGAAGCTTTCTTT. It encodes CASSITGNTEAFF.

This chain links TRBV10-3 with TRBJ1-1, with D perhaps TRBD1 (6 bases). CDR3 length: 14 amino acids. Germline V gene lookup returns CDR1 ENHRY and CDR2 SYGVKD. The V and J ends lost 2 bases and 3 bases respectively, with 10 bases between them. The CDR3 nucleotides read TGTGCCATCAGTGAGGGGGGCAGGGACACTGAAGCTTTCTTT. Protein: CAISEGGRDTEAFF.

The chain uses TRBV11-1 and TRBJ2-7; D is perhaps TRBD1 or TRBD2 (5 bases each). This CDR3 region has 13 residues. Germline V gene lookup returns CDR1 SGHAT and CDR2 FQDESV (reference sequence). Deletions cut 4 bases from V and 6 bases from J, with 13 bases between. DNA for the CDR3: TGTGCCAGCAGCTCGACAGTTCGGGGCGAGCAGTACTTC. It translates to CASSSTVRGEQYF.

To note about this clone: A single base is all that separates this from a far larger clone, so a read error is likely. Additional DNA sequences in this sample encode the identical CDR3. The chain recombines TRBV7-9 with TRBJ2-7; D is unresolved. This CDR3 comprises 12 residues. Germline V lookup: CDR1 SEHNR, CDR2 FQNEAQ (reference sequence). V was trimmed by 3 bases and J by 1 base, leaving 4 bases between them. The CDR3 sequence is CASSFGSYEQYF. CDR3 in DNA: TGTGCCAGCAGCTTTGGGTCCTACGAGCAGTACTTC.

The chain carries TRBV6-1 and TRBJ2-2, with TRBD1 matching over 7 bases. The CDR3 is made up of 14 amino acids. V shed 1 base and J 6 bases; nucleotides not matched to a gene: 2. Germline V CDR1 and CDR2: MNHNS, SASEGT. The CDR3 DNA is TGTGCCAGCAGTGAAGAGGGGACAGCCGGGGAGCTGTTTTTT. This gives the protein CASSEEGTAGELFF.

V and J are TRBV19 and TRBJ2-7; D might be TRBD2 (5 bases). V shed 2 bases and J shed 3 bases, with 8 bases lying between them. The CDR3 consists of 13 residues. Per germline, CDR1 LNHDA and CDR2 SQIVND (reference sequence). CDR3 coding DNA: TGTGCCAGTAGTATAACCCGGGACTACGAGCAGTACTTC. This encodes CASSITRDYEQYF.

The rearrangement uses TRBV29-1 and TRBJ2-7; possible D gene TRBD2, 7 bases. This CDR3 contains 13 residues. Trimming left V 7 bases short and J 0 bases short, with 13 bases between. CDR1 is SQVTM and CDR2 is ANQGSEA in the germline V gene. CDR3 protein: CSAEGGGSYEQYF. The CDR3 DNA reads TGCAGCGCCGAGGGGGGGGGCTCCTACGAGCAGTACTTC.

The count of this clone is one. A read error is likely here: a far larger clone is one base away. The J gene is TRBJ1-2, the V gene TRBV28; possibly TRBD1 for D (6 bases). Germline V lookup: CDR1 MDHEN, CDR2 SYDVKM. CDR3 length: 14 amino acids. The CDR3 loop is CASRYQGTGYGCTF. CDR3 bases: TGTGCCAGCAGATATCAGGGGACTGGCTATGGCTGCACCTTC.

There are many counts of this clone. Distinct nucleotide sequences in the sample also encode this CDR3. This rearrangement joins TRBV27 to TRBJ1-3, with D uncertain. The CDR3 contains 14 residues. Trimming stripped 0 bases from V and 0 bases from J, with 3 bases between. Germline loops: CDR1 MNHEY, CDR2 SMNVEV (reference sequence). CDR3 nucleotides: TGTGCCAGCAGTTTATCCTTCTCTGGAAACACCATATATTTT. It encodes CASSLSFSGNTIYF.

The chain links TRBV11-2 to TRBJ2-7; TRBD2 might be the D (6 bases). The CDR3 totals 12 residues. V lost 5 bases to trimming and J lost 6 bases, with 11 bases between them. CDR1 SGHAT and CDR2 FQNNGV come from the germline V gene. The DNA for the CDR3 is TGTGCCAGCAGCATACAGGAGGGCGAGCAGTACTTC. Its translation is CASSIQEGEQYF.

For this clone: A far larger clone is only one base removed, so a read error is likely. The chain carries TRBV14 and TRBJ2-4, with 7 nucleotides matching TRBD1. The CDR3 has 16 residues. CDR1 is SGHDN, CDR2 FVKESK, per germline. J was trimmed by 1 base and V by 8 bases; bases with no gene match: 11. The CDR3 region is CASAQTTGFAKNIQYF. CDR3 bases: TGTGCCAGCGCGCAAACGACAGGGTTTGCCAAAAACATTCAGTACTTC.

This clone was seen only a few times. J is TRBJ2-5 and V is TRBV5-1, with D perhaps TRBD2 (6 bases). The CDR3 spans 14 residues. Trimming removed 2 bases at V and 7 bases at J, with 15 bases between. Per germline, CDR1 SGHRS and CDR2 YFSETQ. CDR3 region: CASSFPGRGGTQYF. CDR3 DNA sequence: TGCGCCAGCAGCTTTCCCGGGAGAGGCGGGACCCAGTACTTC.

V and J are TRBV28 and TRBJ2-7; TRBD2 matches 12 bases. The CDR3 loop spans 19 amino acids. Trimming cost V 6 bases and J 3 bases; bases outside gene matches: 18. The germline CDR1 and CDR2 sequences are MDHEN and SYDVKM. DNA of the CDR3: TGTGCCAGCAGCTTCAGACTAGCGGGAGCCTCCAGGTCGAGCTACGAGCAGTACTTC. This encodes CASSFRLAGASRSSYEQYF.

This chain connects TRBV7-3 to TRBJ2-3, with TRBD2 identical over 8 bases. The junction had 9 bases not matched to a gene; V was cut back by 5 bases and J by 5 bases. The germline gives CDR1 SGHTA, CDR2 FQGTGA. The CDR3 covers 15 residues. CDR3: CASSPRAGGVDTQYF. CDR3 coding DNA: TGTGCCAGCAGCCCACGGGCGGGAGGTGTAGATACGCAGTATTTT.

Details on this clone: This likely came from a read error, as a far larger clone is one base away. This CDR3 is also generated by other DNA sequences in the sample. The chain employs TRBV30 and TRBJ1-3; D call uncertain. The CDR3 runs to 12 residues. V lost 4 bases, J lost 2 bases, and 6 bases lay in between. Germline V CDR1 and CDR2: GTSNPN, SVGIG (reference sequence). The CDR3 reads CAWNRAGNTIYF. The DNA for the CDR3 is TGTGCCTGGAATAGGGCTGGAAACACCATATATTTT.

To note about this clone: A much larger clone is a single base away; this may be a read error. The CDR3 loop is CASSTGWTVTDTQYF. CDR3 bases: TGTGCCAGCAGTACGGGGTGGACAGTCACAGATACGCAGTATTTT. The chain couples TRBV25-1 to TRBJ2-3; a weak D match, TRBD1 (6 bases). Germline CDR1 and CDR2: MGHDK and SYGVNS. The V end was cut by 5 bases, the J end by 2 bases, with 14 bases between. The CDR3 contains 15 residues.

V usage is TRBV29-1 and J usage is TRBJ2-3, with D possibly matching TRBD1 (5 bases). Trimming stripped 3 bases from V and 1 base from J, with 8 bases between. Germline CDR1 reads SQVTM; CDR2 reads ANQGSEA. This CDR3 contains 13 residues. The CDR3 reads CSVDQTGTDTQYF. DNA of the CDR3: TGCAGCGTTGATCAGACAGGCACAGATACGCAGTATTTT.

The chain recombines TRBV6-1 with TRBJ1-5; the D is unclear. CDR1 is MNHNS, CDR2 SASEGT, per germline. Trimming removed 6 bases at V and 3 bases at J, with 12 bases between. The CDR3 runs to 14 residues. The CDR3 loop is CASSGVQPNQPQHF. DNA for the CDR3: TGTGCCAGCAGCGGGGTACAGCCCAATCAGCCCCAGCATTTT.

The sample holds many counts of this clone. The chain couples TRBV2 to TRBJ2-3; 11 bases map to TRBD2. CDR3 length: 17 residues. V lost 3 bases to trimming and J lost 5 bases; unmatched junction nucleotides: 10. Germline V CDR1 and CDR2: SNHLY, FYNNEI. Written as DNA, the CDR3 is TGTGCCAGCAGTGATGGTGAACTAGCGGGAGAGGAAGATACGCAGTATTTT. Amino acid sequence: CASSDGELAGEEDTQYF.

This chain joins TRBV7-5 and TRBJ2-7; no check of the table's D call, TRBD2, against the DNA was made. TRBV7-5 is marked as a pseudogene. This CDR3 is built from 15 residues. The CDR3 region has the DNA TGTGTCAGAAGCTTAGTTGCACTAGCCGCCTACGAGCAGTACTTC. This gives the protein CVRSLVALAAYEQYF.

For this clone: A far larger clone is only one base removed, so a read error is likely. The chain links TRBV5-4 to TRBJ1-2, with unresolved D. V dropped 0 bases and J dropped 4 bases, with 16 bases sitting between them. The germline V gene has CDR1 SGHNT and CDR2 YYREEE (reference sequence). The CDR3 has 16 residues. CDR3 in amino acids: CASSLEWVDPIYGYTF. The CDR3 region has the DNA TGTGCCAGCAGCTTGGAATGGGTCGACCCTATCTATGGCTACACCTTC.

The genes are TRBV7-9 and TRBJ2-5; D tentatively reads TRBD1 or TRBD2 (7 bases each). Per germline, CDR1 SEHNR and CDR2 FQNEAQ (reference sequence). The CDR3 covers 15 residues. The ends were cut back, 6 bases at V and 2 bases at J, with 16 bases in the middle. The CDR3 DNA reads as TGTGCCAGCAGAACCAGGGGGGGTGCGCAAGAGACCCAGTACTTC. It codes for CASRTRGGAQETQYF.

This clone was observed once. A much more abundant neighbour one base away suggests this may be a read error. The genes are TRBV27 and TRBJ2-3; D remains unclear. The V gene's germline CDR1 is MNHEY and CDR2 SMNVEV (reference sequence). With 3 bases removed from V and 4 bases from J, the gap between germline ends came to 14 bases. The CDR3 extends over 15 amino acids. CDR3 amino acids: CASSFARRSADTQYF. CDR3 bases: TGTGCCAGCAGTTTCGCACGGCGGAGCGCAGATACGCAGTATTTT.

V is TRBV5-4 and J is TRBJ1-1; a possible D gene is TRBD1 (6 bases). Per germline, CDR1 SGHNT and CDR2 YYREEE (reference sequence). V lost 2 bases to trimming and J lost 0 bases, with 8 bases between them. The CDR3 totals 14 residues. CDR3 DNA sequence: TGTGCCAGCAGCTTAACAGGGTTGAACACTGAAGCTTTCTTT. Protein sequence: CASSLTGLNTEAFF.

The chain combines TRBV10-3 with TRBJ2-1, with a weak D call TRBD2 (5 bases). The CDR3 spans 12 residues. Trimming removed 4 bases from V and 8 bases from J, with 9 bases in between. From germline, CDR1 is ENHRY and CDR2 SYGVKD. The CDR3 loop reads CAISVLRDEQFF. In DNA form, the CDR3 reads TGTGCCATCAGTGTTCTGAGGGATGAGCAGTTCTTC.

The gene calls are TRBV11-1 and TRBJ2-2; TRBD1 matches at 9 bases. V dropped 5 bases and J dropped 3; count of bases not matched to a gene: 7. The CDR3 consists of 16 residues. The germline CDR1 and CDR2 sequences are SGHAT and FQDESV (reference sequence). The CDR3 region has the DNA TGTGCCAGCAGCGCCTGGACAGGGGCGGACACCGGGGAGCTGTTTTTT. This encodes CASSAWTGADTGELFF. Variable domain in full (rest from reference TRBV11-1 and TRBJ2-2): EAEVAQSPRYKITEKSQAVAFWCDPISGHATLYWYRQILGQGPELLVQFQDESVVDDSQLPKDRFSAERLKGVDSTLKIQPAELGDSAMYLCASSAWTGADTGELFFGEGSRLTVL.

This clone was observed a single time. This chain joins TRBV18 and TRBJ2-5; 9 positions agree with TRBD1. The CDR3 consists of 13 residues. V was pared by 7 bases and J by 4 bases, with 4 bases of the junction left unmatched. Germline CDR1 reads KGHSH; CDR2 reads LQKENI. The DNA of the CDR3 is TGTGCCAGCTTTACAGGGGGCGCAGAGACCCAGTACTTC. Translation gives CASFTGGAETQYF.

The chain links TRBV30 to TRBJ2-5; 11 bases line up with TRBD2. The J call is uncertain, as TRBJ2-7 better fits the DNA end. The CDR3 totals 14 residues. Germline V gene sequence: CDR1 GTSNPN, CDR2 SVGIG (reference sequence). This CDR3 reads CAWNIAGGPHEQYF. CDR3 nucleotides: TGTGCCTGGAATATAGCGGGAGGGCCCCACGAGCAGTACTTC.

This sequence joins TRBV28 and TRBJ1-1; 7 nucleotides align to TRBD1. The CDR3 runs to 12 residues. Germline CDR1 and CDR2: MDHEN and SYDVKM. Unmatched junction bases numbered 4, after V lost 6 bases and J lost 6 bases. CDR3: CASRDRAPEAFF. The CDR3 DNA reads as TGTGCCAGCAGAGACAGGGCGCCTGAAGCTTTCTTT. The complete variable domain, with remaining parts taken from reference TRBV28 and TRBJ1-1, reads DVKVTQSSRYLVKRTGEKVFLECVQDMDHENMFWYRQDPGLGLRLIYFSYDVKMKEKGDIPEGYSVSREKKERFSLILESASTNQTSMYLCASRDRAPEAFFGQGTRLTVV.

The sample holds one count of this clone. This sequence joins TRBV19 and TRBJ1-1, with no clear D. Per germline, CDR1 LNHDA and CDR2 SQIVND (reference sequence). CDR3 size: 16 residues. With 3 bases removed from V and 0 bases from J, the gap between germline ends came to 14 bases. CDR3 bases: TGTGCCAGTAGTATTGGAAGACCCTCTATGAACACTGAAGCTTTCTTT. It translates to CASSIGRPSMNTEAFF.